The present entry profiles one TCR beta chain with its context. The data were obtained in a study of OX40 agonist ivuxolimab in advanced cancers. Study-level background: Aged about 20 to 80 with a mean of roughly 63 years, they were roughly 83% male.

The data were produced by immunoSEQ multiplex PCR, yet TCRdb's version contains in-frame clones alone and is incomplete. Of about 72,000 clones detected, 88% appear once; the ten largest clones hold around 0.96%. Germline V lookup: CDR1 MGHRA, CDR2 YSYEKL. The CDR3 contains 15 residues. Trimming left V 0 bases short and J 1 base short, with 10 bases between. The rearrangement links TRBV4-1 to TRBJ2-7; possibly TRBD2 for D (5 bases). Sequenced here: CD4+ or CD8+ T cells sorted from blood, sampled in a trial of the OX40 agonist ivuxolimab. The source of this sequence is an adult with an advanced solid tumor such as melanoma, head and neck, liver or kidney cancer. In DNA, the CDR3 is TGCGCCAGCAGCCAAGAGGGAGTTAAATCCTACGAGCAGTACTTC. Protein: CASSQEGVKSYEQYF.